Each of the 24 T cell receptor beta chains below was sequenced from the same sample in a study of blood T cells in healthy people across ages. A second PCR, run for about 6 to 11 cycles, used a sample-barcoded 5' primer plus a J-beta primer mix. TCRdb used MiXCR to reprocess the 5' RACE reads, holding one entry per CDR3 protein. The data show 1,800,000 or so distinct CDR3 sequences, with 30% to 40% seen just once and 20% to 25% held by the top ten. Material: blood. These receptors came from a human donor in good health.

This clonotype was observed a handful of times. The chain's CDR3 is CAWTKGTAPLNYGYTF. CDR3 sequence (DNA): TGTGCCTGGACCAAAGGGACAGCGCCCTTAAACTATGGCTACACCTTC. The rearrangement uses TRBV30 and TRBJ1-2, with 7 bases aligning to TRBD1. The V segment lost 4 bases and the J segment 2 bases; nucleotides outside the gene matches: 13. The germline V gene has CDR1 GTSNPN and CDR2 SVGIG (reference sequence). This CDR3 has 16 amino acids.

This clonotype was detected once. The J gene is TRBJ2-7, the V gene TRBV6-1; TRBD2 agrees at 7 bases. The DNA end favors TRBJ2-5, so the J call may be wrong. This CDR3 has 16 amino acids. Germline V gives CDR1 MNHNS, CDR2 SASEGT. CDR3 nucleotides: TGTGCCAGCCGCCTTATGGGGGGGGTTTCCGAAGAGACCCAGTACTTC. Protein product: CASRLMGGVSEETQYF.

The gene calls are TRBV7-9 and TRBJ1-6; the D gene is possibly TRBD1 (5 bases). Germline lookup yields CDR1 SEHNR and CDR2 FQNEAQ (reference sequence). This CDR3 comprises 16 residues. Trimming stripped 2 bases from V and 9 bases from J, with 17 bases between. The CDR3 spells CASSLRGGVLTSPLHF. For the CDR3, the DNA is TGTGCCAGCAGCTTACGGGGCGGGGTCTTGACTTCACCCCTCCACTTT.

This clonotype came up a few times. The rearrangement links TRBV10-3 to TRBJ2-6, with TRBD2 matching 13 bases. The CDR3 contains 17 residues. Per germline, CDR1 ENHRY and CDR2 SYGVKD. J was trimmed by 2 bases and V by 6 bases; bases with no gene match: 4. Here the CDR3 reads CAISMTSGGPGANVLTF. The CDR3 DNA follows: TGTGCCATCAGCATGACTAGCGGGGGGCCTGGGGCCAACGTCCTGACTTTC.

For the CDR3, the DNA is TGTGCCTGGAACGGGGGTGCGCCCCAAACCACAGATACGCAGTATTTT. Its translation: CAWNGGAPQTTDTQYF. V gene TRBV30 combines with J gene TRBJ2-3; maybe TRBD2 (6 bases). CDR1 GTSNPN and CDR2 SVGIG come from the germline V gene (reference sequence). This CDR3 has 16 amino acids. Trimming took off 4 bases at V and 2 bases at J, with 19 bases between the two ends. The whole variable domain, filled in from reference TRBV30 and TRBJ2-3, reads SQTIHQWPATLVQPVGSPLSLECTVEGTSNPNLYWYRQAAGRGLQLLFYSVGIGQISSEVPQNLSASRPQDRQFILSSKKLLLSDSGFYLCAWNGGAPQTTDTQYFGPGTRLTVL.

V is TRBV6-2 or TRBV6-3 and J is TRBJ2-1; D call uncertain. This CDR3 has 13 residues. The ends were cut back, 7 bases at V and 5 bases at J, with 12 bases in the middle. CDR1 and CDR2 (germline): MNHEY, SVGEGT. The DNA of the CDR3 is TGTGCCAGCAACGTCCCCCCGAACAATGAGCAGTTCTTC. Translation gives CASNVPPNNEQFF.

The chain employs TRBV29-1 and TRBJ1-5; no clear D gene. This CDR3 comprises 13 residues. Trimming shortened V by 4 bases and J by 6 bases, and 13 bases separated the two germline ends. Germline assignment: CDR1 SQVTM and CDR2 ANQGSEA. CDR3 coding DNA: TGCAGCGTTGTCTCTGGGTTTGGTCAGCCCCAGCATTTT. Protein: CSVVSGFGQPQHF.

This clonotype was detected a few times. The genes are TRBV27 and TRBJ2-7, with D possibly TRBD1 on 6 matching bases. The germline gives CDR1 MNHEY, CDR2 SMNVEV (reference sequence). Trimming left V 5 bases short and J 2 bases short, with 19 bases between. This CDR3 spans 16 amino acids. CDR3 loop: CASSTHWGLTPYEQYF. DNA of the CDR3: TGTGCCAGCAGTACCCACTGGGGGCTCACTCCCTACGAGCAGTACTTC.

This clonotype was observed a handful of times. The chain couples TRBV12-5 to TRBJ2-1; D unresolved. The CDR3 consists of 17 residues. CDR1 is LGHNT and CDR2 is FRNRAP in the germline V gene. V shed 4 bases and J shed 10 bases, with 26 bases lying between them. Here the CDR3 reads CASGSTPRWDSWNEQFF. The CDR3, as DNA: TGTGCTAGTGGTTCCACTCCTAGGTGGGATAGCTGGAACGAGCAGTTCTTC.

This chain connects TRBV20-1 to TRBJ2-3, with unresolved D. The CDR3 spans 12 residues. In germline, CDR1 is DFQATT, CDR2 SNEGSKA (reference sequence). Trimming pared 7 bases from V and 1 base from J, leaving 9 bases between. The CDR3 here is CSGGFGTDTQYF. The CDR3 bases are TGCAGTGGGGGATTCGGCACAGATACGCAGTATTTT.

The chain carries TRBV2 and TRBJ2-1, with TRBD2 identical over 12 bases. The CDR3 has 15 residues. Trimming took 6 bases from V and 8 from J; bases not matched to a gene: 8. Germline values: CDR1 SNHLY, CDR2 FYNNEI. The CDR3 spells CASSETGLAGDEQFF. The CDR3 DNA follows: TGTGCCAGCAGCGAGACGGGACTAGCGGGCGATGAGCAGTTCTTC.

This clonotype turned up a few times. The chain carries TRBV15 and TRBJ2-5; D is possibly TRBD1 (5 bases). There are 14 residues in the CDR3. The germline V gene has CDR1 LNHNV and CDR2 YYDKDF (reference sequence). Trimming stripped 7 bases from V and 0 bases from J, with 12 bases between. Here the CDR3 DNA reads TGTGCCACCAAAGACCCAGGGTACCAAGAGACCCAGTACTTC. Its protein is CATKDPGYQETQYF.

This clonotype was detected only a few times. The rearrangement uses TRBV5-4 and TRBJ1-2, with TRBD1 matching 8 bases. V lost 3 bases, J lost 5 bases, and 6 bases stayed unmatched. This CDR3 contains 14 residues. Per the germline V gene, CDR1 is SGHNT and CDR2 is YYREEE (reference sequence). CDR3 bases: TGTGCCAGCAGCTCGGGACAGGAAGCTTATGGCTACACCTTC. Translated, it gives CASSSGQEAYGYTF.

This chain uses TRBV13 with TRBJ2-1; TRBD2 is a possible D gene (6 bases). The CDR3 contains 14 residues. From germline, CDR1 is PRHDT and CDR2 FYEKMQ (reference sequence). V shed 6 bases and J shed 5 bases, with 14 bases lying between them. The CDR3 sequence is CASRAGHRNNEQFF. The CDR3, as DNA: TGTGCCAGCAGGGCGGGGCACCGAAACAATGAGCAGTTCTTC. The variable domain in full, with the rest retrieved from reference TRBV13 and TRBJ2-1, is AAGVIQSPRHLIKEKRETATLKCYPIPRHDTVYWYQQGPGQDPQFLISFYEKMQSDKGSIPDRFSAQQFSDYHSELNMSSLELGDSALYFCASRAGHRNNEQFFGPGTRLTVL.

The V and J genes are TRBV6-5 and TRBJ2-1; TRBD2 agrees at 10 bases. V lost 2 bases and J lost 0; bases outside the gene matches: 1. The length of the CDR3 is 16 residues. Germline V gene sequence: CDR1 MNHEY, CDR2 SVGAGI. For the CDR3, the DNA is TGTGCCAGCAGTTACCTAGCGGGGGACTCCTACAATGAGCAGTTCTTC. Translating gives CASSYLAGDSYNEQFF.

This clonotype was detected a few times. This chain connects TRBV24-1 to TRBJ2-1, with unresolved D. There are 13 residues in the CDR3. Germline V gives CDR1 KGHDR, CDR2 SFDVKD. The V end lost 5 bases, the J end lost 9 bases, and 13 bases lay between the germline ends. This CDR3 is CATSARVRGEQFF. Here the CDR3 DNA reads TGTGCCACCAGTGCTAGGGTTCGCGGTGAGCAGTTCTTC.

The chain employs TRBV18 and TRBJ1-6, with a possible D match to TRBD1 (5 bases). Looked up from germline, CDR1 is KGHSH and CDR2 is LQKENI. The V gene lost 3 bases and the J gene lost 8 bases, with 8 bases spanning the gap. The CDR3 loop spans 13 amino acids. The CDR3 DNA follows: TGTGCCAGCTCACCGGGACTTGATTCACCCCTCCACTTT. This encodes CASSPGLDSPLHF.

This clonotype was counted between two and nine times. The V gene is TRBV20-1, the J gene TRBJ2-4; tentative D call: TRBD2 (5 bases). This CDR3 comprises 14 residues. Germline V gene sequence: CDR1 DFQATT, CDR2 SNEGSKA (reference sequence). Trimming left V 1 base short and J 7 bases short, with 14 bases between. The CDR3 protein is CSARAGEAGNIQYF. CDR3 in DNA: TGCAGTGCTAGAGCCGGGGAAGCAGGCAACATTCAGTACTTC.

This clonotype came up many times. The chain recombines TRBV7-6 with TRBJ2-7; tentative D call: TRBD1 (6 bases). Germline CDR1 SGHVS, CDR2 FNYEAQ. This CDR3 contains 14 residues. Trimming pared 6 bases from V and 6 bases from J, leaving 18 bases between. The CDR3 loop reads CASSISGPQGEQYF. CDR3 DNA: TGTGCCAGCAGTATATCGGGACCACAGGGCGAGCAGTACTTC.

This chain uses TRBV7-2 with TRBJ1-5, with a possible D match to TRBD1 (5 bases). Trimming removed 4 bases from V and 7 bases from J, with 17 bases in between. Looked up from germline, CDR1 is SGHTA and CDR2 is FQGNSA. The CDR3 is 15 amino acids. This chain's CDR3 is CASSSNGGIRQPQHF. CDR3 sequence (DNA): TGTGCCAGCAGCTCGAACGGGGGGATCAGGCAGCCCCAGCATTTT.

This clonotype was found a few times. The chain carries TRBV11-3 and TRBJ2-1, with 9 bases matching TRBD2. Germline V CDR1 and CDR2: SGHNT, YENEEA. The CDR3 loop spans 13 amino acids. V dropped 5 bases and J dropped 9; count of bases not matched to a gene: 5. CDR3 sequence: CASSSGGRGEQFF. The CDR3 DNA reads as TGTGCCAGCAGCAGCGGGGGGCGAGGTGAGCAGTTCTTC.

This clonotype was counted only a few times. J is TRBJ1-1 and V is TRBV7-2; D gene unclear. This CDR3 has 15 amino acids. Trimming removed 6 bases from V and 4 bases from J, with 18 bases in between. CDR1 is SGHTA and CDR2 is FQGNSA in the germline V gene. The CDR3 DNA reads as TGTGCCAGCAGAGGAATGGTTGGGCAGCGCACTGAAGCTTTCTTT. It encodes CASRGMVGQRTEAFF.

To note about this clonotype: Possible read error: a much larger clone is one base away. The chain employs TRBV6-2 or TRBV6-3 and TRBJ2-7, with TRBD2 matching 8 bases. The CDR3 covers 14 residues. Germline CDR1 reads MNHEY; CDR2 reads SVGEGT. The CDR3 sequence is CASRYSTSAYEQYF. CDR3 in DNA: TGTGCCAGCAGGTACTCGACTAGCGCCTACGAGCAGTACTTC.

This clonotype has only a few counts. V is TRBV12-3 or TRBV12-4 and J is TRBJ2-1, with 10 bases aligning to TRBD2. Trimming cost V 3 bases and J 4 bases; bases outside gene matches: 6. The CDR3 has 16 amino acids. The CDR3 DNA sequence: TGTGCCAGCAGTTTGTCTAGCGGGGGAGTTTACAATGAGCAGTTCTTC. This gives the protein CASSLSSGGVYNEQFF.